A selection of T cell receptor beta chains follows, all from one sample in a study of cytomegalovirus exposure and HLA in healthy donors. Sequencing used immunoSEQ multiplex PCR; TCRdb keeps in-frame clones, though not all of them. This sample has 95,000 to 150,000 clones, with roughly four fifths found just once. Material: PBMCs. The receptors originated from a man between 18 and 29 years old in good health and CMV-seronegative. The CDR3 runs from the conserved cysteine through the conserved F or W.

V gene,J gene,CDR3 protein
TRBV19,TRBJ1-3,CASSRDPGGQRRNTIYF
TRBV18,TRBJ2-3,CASSPTPAADTQYF
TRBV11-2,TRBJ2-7,CASSTPLGTGSSYEQYF
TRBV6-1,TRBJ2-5,CASSEWRGGDETQYF
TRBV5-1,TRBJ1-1,CASSLARGNTEAFF
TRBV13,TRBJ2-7,CASSFSLAYEQYF
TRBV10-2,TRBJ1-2,CASSETGNYGYTF
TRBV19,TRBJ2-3,CASSMGHRGSSDTQYF
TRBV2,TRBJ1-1,CASSLDRPQFAEAFF
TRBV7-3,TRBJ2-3,CASSSAGLAGRASTDTQYF
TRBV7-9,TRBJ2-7,CASSLGQGKHEQYF
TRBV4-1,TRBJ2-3,CASSQPLLDTQYF
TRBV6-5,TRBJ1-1,CASSYQGQYTEAFF
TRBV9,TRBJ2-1,CASSELAGGSNEQFF
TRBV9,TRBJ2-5,CASSVVPGMAETQYF
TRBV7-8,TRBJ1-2,CASSSRTGGSHNYGYTF
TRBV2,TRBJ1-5,CASSEQPPTGPNQPQHF
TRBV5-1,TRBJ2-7,CASSLSGSFYEQYF
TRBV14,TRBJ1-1,CASSPLTGRNTEAFF
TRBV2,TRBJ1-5,CASSDQRTGRDQPQHF
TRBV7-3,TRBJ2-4,CASSLSGENIQYF
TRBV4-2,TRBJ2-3,CASSQGTSGPTDTQYF
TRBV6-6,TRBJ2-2,CAGSYSPSLRELFF
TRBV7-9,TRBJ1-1,CASSPGMTEAFF
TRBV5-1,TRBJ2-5,CASSLAGQSSQETQYF
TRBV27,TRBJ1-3,CASSTGGRNTIYF
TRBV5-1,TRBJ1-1,CASSEQQGMNTEAFF
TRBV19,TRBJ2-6,CASTSRQGRVGAGANVLTF
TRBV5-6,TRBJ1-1,CASSLATGNTEAFF
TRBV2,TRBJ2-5,CASSEVPGMREETQYF
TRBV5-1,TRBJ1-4,CASSPRQDNEKLFF
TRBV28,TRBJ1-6,CASSGTGKGNSPLHF
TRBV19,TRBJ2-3,CASSIDGGLAMSTQYF
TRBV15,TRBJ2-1,CATSTTTSHIAGDGEQFF
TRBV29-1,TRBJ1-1,CSGKFLTGTEAFF
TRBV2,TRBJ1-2,CASSETGTYGYTF